This T cell receptor beta chain emerged from a study of T-cell memory formation after mild COVID-19. Study overall: Most TCR clusters belonged to a single donor.

Germline values: CDR1 SGHRS, CDR2 YFSETQ. This CDR3 is 12 amino acids long. V lost 4 bases and J 15 bases, leaving 17 bases between the germline ends. This clonotype was seen only a few times. Employing constant-segment primers, 5'RACE generated TCR alpha and TCR beta cDNA libraries bearing sample barcodes and UMIs. TCRdb itself ran the 5' RACE reads through MiXCR, one entry per CDR3 protein. The table has approximately 150,000 distinct CDR3 sequences, 13% seen once. This chain links TRBV5-1 with TRBJ2-1, with a tentative D call TRBD2 (5 bases). Specimen: PBMCs or a T cell subset sorted from them (not recorded which). This clonotype was obtained from a man younger than 35 who had mild COVID-19 (a few samples of this study predate the infection). Cell type and time point are not known. DNA for the CDR3: TGCGCCAGCAGCGAGGACTTGATGGAGAGGTTCTTC. This codes for CASSEDLMERFF.